The T cell receptor (beta chain) under discussion was sequenced for a study of CD8 T cells in Susac syndrome. Overall study findings and caveats: Maximal CD8+ clonal expansion in Susac was observed within TEMRA cells and among active patients.

In the case of this clonotype: The antigen remains unidentified.

RNA totalling roughly 0.45 to 1 ug underwent reverse transcription with random hexamers. The authors amplified TCR beta CDR3 across 54 Vbeta and 13 Jbeta using immunoSEQ multiplex PCR. TCRdb fed the immunoSEQ multiplex PCR reads into MiXCR, producing one record per CDR3 protein. The sample holds around 100,000 distinct CDR3 sequences, 95% seen once. Patients with Susac syndrome met diagnostic criteria defined recently for definite or probable disease. This CDR3 contains 11 residues. The V gene lost 2 bases and the J gene lost 13 bases, with 12 bases spanning the gap. Germline assignment: CDR1 SQVTM and CDR2 ANQGSEA.

Sample: CD8+ T cells from PBMCs. The sequence was obtained from a human donor with Susac syndrome. V is TRBV29-1 and J is TRBJ2-1, with D perhaps matching TRBD1 (5 bases). Here the CDR3 DNA reads TGCAGCGTTGAATGGGGCAGCCTACAGTTCTTC. This codes for CSVEWGSLQFF.